This passage covers 7 T cell receptor beta chains from one sample sequenced in a study of CD8+CD57+ T cells in acquired aplastic anemia. Sequenced patients had shown CD8+CD57+ cell expansion by flow cytometry. Genomic DNA served as template for TCR beta VDJ and CDR3 profiling. MiXCR was run by TCRdb on the reads, yielding one entry per CDR3 protein. The sample records about 160,000 distinct CDR3 sequences, around half being singletons. The sample consisted of sorted CD4+, CD8+, or CD8+CD57+ T cells (not recorded which) from PBMCs. Every receptor here comes from a human donor with aplastic anemia.

This clonotype was counted ten times or more. The chain links TRBV5-1 to TRBJ1-2; D might be TRBD1 (5 bases). CDR1 is SGHRS and CDR2 is YFSETQ in the germline V gene. Trimming pared 1 base from V and 8 bases from J, leaving 15 bases between. The CDR3 loop spans 14 amino acids. This chain's CDR3 is CASSLSGQSLGYTF. CDR3 bases: TGCGCCAGCAGCTTGTCTGGACAATCTCTAGGCTACACCTTC.

This clonotype was seen ten or more times. This chain joins TRBV7-9 and TRBJ2-5; 11 nucleotides line up with TRBD2. CDR3 length: 14 amino acids. Unmatched junction bases numbered 0, after V lost 2 bases and J lost 4 bases. Germline assignment: CDR1 SEHNR and CDR2 FQNEAQ (reference sequence). The CDR3 here is CASSLTSGGETQYF. The CDR3 DNA reads TGTGCCAGCAGCTTAACTAGCGGGGGAGAGACCCAGTACTTC.

This clonotype was seen a single time. This chain links TRBV7-2 with TRBJ1-5; D possibly corresponds to TRBD1 (6 bases). The V gene's germline CDR1 is SGHTA and CDR2 FQGNSA. Trimming removed 6 bases from V and 7 bases from J, with 13 bases in between. The CDR3 loop spans 13 amino acids. The CDR3 DNA sequence: TGTGCCAGCAGGGAGGGGGTAGGGCAGCCCCAGCATTTT. Its protein product is CASREGVGQPQHF.

Regarding this clonotype: This may be a read error, as it is one base from a much larger clone. The gene calls are TRBV2 and TRBJ1-5; D perhaps matches TRBD1 (5 bases). Germline CDR1 reads SNHLY; CDR2 reads FYNNEI. The length of the CDR3 is 13 residues. Trimming pared 6 bases from V and 5 bases from J, leaving 11 bases between. The chain's CDR3 is CASSQGSDQPQHF. CDR3 nucleotide sequence: TGTGCCAGCAGCCAGGGAAGCGATCAGCCCCAGCATTTT. The full variable domain, its missing parts supplied by reference TRBV2 and TRBJ1-5, is EPEVTQTPSHQVTQMGQEVILRCVPISNHLYFYWYRQILGQKVEFLVSFYNNEISEKSEIFDDQFSVERPDGSNFTLKIRSTKLEDSAMYFCASSQGSDQPQHFGDGTRLSIL.

The chain employs TRBV15 and TRBJ2-7, with D possibly TRBD1 on 7 matching bases. The CDR3 loop spans 15 amino acids. Deletions cut 3 bases from V and 3 bases from J, with 15 bases between. CDR1 LNHNV and CDR2 YYDKDF come from the germline V gene (reference sequence). The CDR3 nucleotides are TGTGCCACCAGCAGGAGACAGGGAGGAAACTACGAGCAGTACTTC. Translation gives CATSRRQGGNYEQYF.

The rearrangement uses TRBV7-2 and TRBJ2-7, with D tentatively TRBD2 (5 bases). The V gene's germline CDR1 is SGHTA and CDR2 FQGNSA. This CDR3 contains 15 residues. V gave up 3 bases and J gave up 2 bases, with 14 bases separating them. The CDR3 coding sequence is TGTGCCAGCAGCTTGCGAGCGGAAGCTGCCTACGAGCAGTACTTC. This translates into CASSLRAEAAYEQYF.

CDR3 sequence reads: CASSQPKEDQPQHF. In nucleotides, the CDR3 is TGTGCCAGCAGCCAACCTAAGGAAGATCAGCCCCAGCATTTT. The gene calls are TRBV3-1 and TRBJ1-5; D gene unclear. There are 14 residues in the CDR3. CDR1 LGHDT and CDR2 YNNKEL come from the germline V gene (reference sequence). Trimming stripped 2 bases from V and 5 bases from J, with 10 bases between.